The entry below describes one T cell receptor beta chain. Its antigen is still unknown. The sample is drawn from a study of OX40 agonist ivuxolimab in advanced cancers. Study summary: Ivuxolimab, an antibody that agonizes OX40 (CD134), was administered to the patients. Partial responses were achieved by three patients: one hepatocellular carcinoma, two cutaneous melanoma. Study findings and constraints: Averaging showed that CD8+ T cells had more expanded clones than CD4+ did.

Repertoires were generated with immunoSEQ multiplex PCR, while TCRdb's copy carries only in-frame clones and drops some. The table lists fewer than 25,000 clones, 65% to 85% of them singletons. Germline V gives CDR1 MNHNS, CDR2 SASEGT. J gave up 5 bases and V 0 bases, and 10 bases lay outside the gene matches. This CDR3 region has 17 residues. The V gene is TRBV6-1, the J gene TRBJ2-7; TRBD1 matches at 10 bases. This receptor was identified in an adult with an advanced solid tumor such as melanoma, head and neck, liver or kidney cancer. The source material was CD4+ or CD8+ T cells sorted from blood, sampled in a trial of the OX40 agonist ivuxolimab. The CDR3: CASSEAVAGTGADEQYF. The CDR3 bases are TGTGCCAGCAGTGAAGCCGTTGCCGGGACAGGGGCGGACGAGCAGTACTTC.